The 11 T cell receptor beta chains given below trace back to one sample, sequenced in a study of monozygotic twins with inflammatory bowel disease. After re-calling the 5' RACE reads, TCRdb lists one entry per CDR3 protein, DNA absent. The listing records a few hundred thousand distinct CDR3 sequences. The material sequenced was blood. These receptor sequences come from a human donor with ulcerative colitis or Crohn's disease, or a healthy co-twin of an affected twin (not recorded which).

The chain has TRBV4-1 and TRBJ2-2; the TCRdb call, TRBD1, lacks DNA for checking. The germline V gene encodes CDR1 MGHRA and CDR2 YSYEKL. This CDR3 has 16 residues. The CDR3 region is CASSHLQGFDTGELFF.

V is TRBV2 and J is TRBJ2-3. This CDR3 is built from 13 residues. CDR1 and CDR2 from the germline V gene are SNHLY and FYNNEI. This chain's CDR3 is CASSENPTDTQYF.

The chain uses TRBV20-1 and TRBJ2-1. The CDR3 is made up of 11 amino acids. Per germline, CDR1 DFQATT and CDR2 SNEGSKA (reference sequence). CDR3 protein: CSARARNEQFF.

The chain's CDR3 is CASTPNREETQYF. The rearrangement uses TRBV6-5 and TRBJ2-5; as DNA is missing, the TRBD1 call by TCRdb cannot be tested. The CDR3 runs 13 residues. The germline V gene has CDR1 MNHEY and CDR2 SVGAGI.

The rearrangement joins TRBV4-3 to TRBJ2-7; TCRdb designates TRBD1, a call that cannot be tested without DNA. CDR3 length equals 17 residues. The germline V gene has CDR1 LGHNA and CDR2 YSLEER. The CDR3 sequence: CASSQDPPGTVSYEQYF.

The genes are TRBV27 and TRBJ2-5; absent DNA, TCRdb's TRBD2 call cannot be checked. Per the germline V gene, CDR1 is MNHEY and CDR2 is SMNVEV (reference sequence). The CDR3 is 13 amino acids. CDR3 amino acids: CASSGGFQETQYF.

The rearrangement links TRBV6-1 to TRBJ1-1; TCRdb gives TRBD1 as the D gene, but with no DNA this cannot be confirmed. The CDR3 has 15 amino acids. Germline values: CDR1 MNHNS, CDR2 SASEGT. CDR3 in amino acids: CASSDPGQLNTEAFF.

This chain links TRBV12-3 or TRBV12-4 with TRBJ2-5; TCRdb outputs TRBD1, but without DNA this stays unchecked. The CDR3 is 15 amino acids. Here the CDR3 reads CASSLVQGRSRNQYF.

The gene calls are TRBV7-3 and TRBJ2-4. Germline CDR1 SGHTA, CDR2 FQGTGA. The CDR3 totals 13 residues. The CDR3 loop reads CASSPNVGNIQYF.

The chain couples TRBV7-9 to TRBJ2-7; the TCRdb call, TRBD1, lacks DNA for checking. The CDR3 extends over 14 amino acids. CDR1 SEHNR and CDR2 FQNEAQ come from the germline V gene (reference sequence). The CDR3 sequence is CASSFGQPSYEQYF. Drawing the rest from reference TRBV7-9 and TRBJ2-7, the complete variable domain is DTGVSQNPRHKITKRGQNVTFRCDPISEHNRLYWYRQTLGQGPEFLTYFQNEAQLEKSRLLSDRFSAERPKGSFSTLEIQRTEQGDSAMYLCASSFGQPSYEQYFGPGTRLTVT.

This rearrangement joins TRBV5-1 to TRBJ2-1; without DNA, the TCRdb call of TRBD2 cannot be checked. The CDR3 consists of 16 residues. Germline V gene sequence: CDR1 SGHRS, CDR2 YFSETQ. CDR3 residues: CASSGHRGAGGNEQFF. Full variable domain (missing parts from reference TRBV5-1 and TRBJ2-1): KAGVTQTPRYLIKTRGQQVTLSCSPISGHRSVSWYQQTPGQGLQFLFEYFSETQRNKGNFPGRFSGRQFSNSRSEMNVSTLELGDSALYLCASSGHRGAGGNEQFFGPGTRLTVL.